These 23 T cell receptor beta chains originate from one sample sequenced in a study of cytomegalovirus exposure and HLA in healthy donors (dated by TCRdb to the late 2010s). Libraries were made using the immunoSEQ multiplex PCR assay. For the multiplex PCR, a mixture combining 60 forward primers for TCR Vbeta segments and 13 reverse primers for TCR Jbeta segments was used. Sourced from immuneACCESS, this table was stored by TCRdb with only in-frame sequences that have V and J called. A share of the clones is absent; for the studies checked, an unresolved V gene accounts for under half, and the remainder has no known explanation. This sample comprises about 250,000 clones, 70% to 90% of them detected only once. The biggest ten clones account for 0.24% of the sample. Sequencing was done on a sample of PBMCs. Receptor source: a girl under 10 years old in good health and CMV-seronegative.

The V and J genes are TRBV10-1 and TRBJ1-1; D gene uncertain. The CDR3 totals 14 residues. The germline gives CDR1 WNHNN, CDR2 SYGVQD (reference sequence). V was shortened by 1 base and J by 0 bases, with 6 bases between the two germline ends. The CDR3: CASSELAVNTEAFF. The CDR3 nucleotides are TGCGCCAGCAGTGAGTTGGCGGTGAACACTGAAGCTTTCTTT.

This chain uses TRBV5-3 with TRBJ1-2; 9 bases align to TRBD1. TRBV5-3 has ORF status, its function being uncertain. The CDR3 runs to 13 residues. V was clipped by 4 bases and J by 7 bases; unmatched bases: 5. The DNA for the CDR3 is TGTGCCAGAAGCCGGGACAGGGAAGGTGGCTACACCTTC. This encodes CARSRDREGGYTF.

This clone showed up just once. V is TRBV5-8 and J is TRBJ2-7; D uncertain. Trimming pared 2 bases from V and 1 base from J, leaving 7 bases between. Germline CDR1 is SGHTS and CDR2 is YDEGEE. The CDR3 runs 13 residues. The CDR3 sequence: CASSFGQSYEQYF. DNA for the CDR3: TGTGCCAGCAGCTTTGGTCAGTCCTACGAGCAGTACTTC.

The V gene is TRBV19, the J gene TRBJ2-7; TRBD2 aligns across 12 bases. Losses at the gene ends were 7 bases for V and 0 bases for J; bases not matched to a gene: 7. Germline V gene data show CDR1 as LNHDA and CDR2 as SQIVND (reference sequence). This CDR3 is 16 amino acids long. The CDR3 sequence is CASMSSGGAGSYEQYF. As DNA, the CDR3 is TGTGCCAGTATGTCTAGCGGGGGGGCCGGCTCCTACGAGCAGTACTTC.

The J gene is TRBJ2-7, the V gene TRBV27; 9 bases match TRBD1. This CDR3 is built from 15 residues. CDR1 and CDR2 from the germline V gene are MNHEY and SMNVEV (reference sequence). The trim removed 4 bases at V and 2 bases at J, leaving 6 bases unmatched. Here the CDR3 DNA reads TGTGCCAGCAGTTCGCCGGGACAGGGCGCCTACGAGCAGTACTTC. The encoded protein is CASSSPGQGAYEQYF.

The chain employs TRBV29-1 and TRBJ1-2, with 8 nucleotides matching TRBD1. Germline loops: CDR1 SQVTM, CDR2 ANQGSEA. The junction had 0 bases not matched to a gene; V was cut back by 7 bases and J by 2 bases. The CDR3 runs 11 residues. The CDR3 region has the DNA TGCAGCGGACAGGGGAACTATGGCTACACCTTC. As protein: CSGQGNYGYTF.

The chain employs TRBV7-2 and TRBJ2-7; 7 bases match TRBD1. After removal of 5 bases from V and 3 bases from J, the junction contained 10 bases not matched to a gene. In germline, CDR1 is SGHTA, CDR2 FQGNSA. CDR3 length equals 15 residues. CDR3 sequence (DNA): TGTGCCAGCAGCCCCGACAGGGCGACACTCTACGAGCAGTACTTC. Protein: CASSPDRATLYEQYF.

The V and J genes are TRBV7-9 and TRBJ2-5; D is undetermined. The germline V gene has CDR1 SEHNR and CDR2 FQNEAQ (reference sequence). V lost 1 base and J 6 bases, leaving 12 bases between the germline ends. This CDR3 region has 14 residues. This CDR3 is CASSLEERVKTQYF. CDR3 nucleotides: TGTGCCAGCAGCTTAGAGGAGAGAGTTAAGACCCAGTACTTC.

V usage is TRBV4-1 and J usage is TRBJ2-1; 10 bases map to TRBD2. The CDR3 is made up of 16 amino acids. Germline V gives CDR1 MGHRA, CDR2 YSYEKL. V trimming: 1 base; J trimming: 4 bases; junction bases outside the gene matches: 4. CDR3 nucleotides: TGCGCCAGCAGCCAAGGCTGGACTAGCGGTTACAATGAGCAGTTCTTC. It encodes CASSQGWTSGYNEQFF.

The J gene is TRBJ2-7, the V gene TRBV15; 7 positions agree with TRBD1. J gave up 12 bases and V 4 bases, and 12 bases lay outside the gene matches. Germline V gene sequence: CDR1 LNHNV, CDR2 YYDKDF (reference sequence). This CDR3 region has 13 residues. The CDR3 nucleotides read TGTGCCACCAGCAACGACAGGGCGTTGAGTCGGTACTTC. Translated, it gives CATSNDRALSRYF.

The chain links TRBV6-1 to TRBJ2-1, with a possible D match to TRBD2 (6 bases). V gave up 8 bases and J gave up 10 bases, with 21 bases separating them. The length of the CDR3 is 14 residues. Per germline, CDR1 MNHNS and CDR2 SASEGT. CDR3 coding DNA: TGTGCCAGCTCCTACAGGAGGGAAAGCGGAGAGCAGTTCTTC. Encoded protein: CASSYRRESGEQFF.

J is TRBJ2-3 and V is TRBV4-1, with D possibly TRBD2 on 6 matching bases. CDR1 MGHRA and CDR2 YSYEKL come from the germline V gene. The CDR3 has 15 amino acids. The V gene lost 1 base and the J gene lost 2 bases, with 10 bases spanning the gap. This chain's CDR3 is CASSQVSGLTDTQYF. CDR3 in DNA: TGCGCCAGCAGCCAAGTAAGCGGGCTCACAGATACGCAGTATTTT.

The V gene is TRBV4-2, the J gene TRBJ2-5; 9 positions agree with TRBD2. Germline V CDR1 and CDR2: LGHNA, YNFKEQ. Unmatched junction bases numbered 3, after V lost 1 base and J lost 0 bases. The CDR3 runs to 16 residues. CDR3 sequence: CASSQGRLADQETQYF. The CDR3 DNA reads as TGTGCCAGCAGCCAAGGCAGACTAGCGGACCAAGAGACCCAGTACTTC.

The V call is TRBV2, the J call TRBJ1-2; a weak D match, TRBD1 (5 bases). Germline V gives CDR1 SNHLY, CDR2 FYNNEI. The CDR3 sequence is 14 residues long. Trimming removed 2 bases from V and 5 bases from J, with 12 bases in between. The DNA of the CDR3 is TGTGCCAGCAGTGAATTCAGGGCTTTATATGGCTACACCTTC. Translation: CASSEFRALYGYTF.

The rearrangement joins TRBV13 to TRBJ1-1; 9 nucleotides agree with TRBD1. V lost 5 bases and J lost 5; bases outside the gene matches: 12. The CDR3 spans 16 residues. Looked up from germline, CDR1 is PRHDT and CDR2 is FYEKMQ (reference sequence). CDR3 protein: CASSPRTGEGLTEAFF. As DNA, the CDR3 is TGTGCCAGCAGCCCCAGGACAGGGGAAGGCCTAACTGAAGCTTTCTTT. The full variable domain, completed using reference TRBV13 and TRBJ1-1, is AAGVIQSPRHLIKEKRETATLKCYPIPRHDTVYWYQQGPGQDPQFLISFYEKMQSDKGSIPDRFSAQQFSDYHSELNMSSLELGDSALYFCASSPRTGEGLTEAFFGQGTRLTVV.

V usage is TRBV6-5 and J usage is TRBJ1-6, with 9 positions matching TRBD1. Germline V gene lookup returns CDR1 MNHEY and CDR2 SVGAGI. The CDR3 has 16 amino acids. Unmatched junction bases numbered 8, after V lost 4 bases and J lost 7 bases. The CDR3 reads CASSSIKGQGNSPLHF. CDR3 nucleotide sequence: TGTGCCAGCAGTTCTATAAAGGGACAGGGAAATTCACCCCTCCACTTT.

V is TRBV4-2 and J is TRBJ1-5; 10 bases align to TRBD1. The CDR3 spans 18 residues. Trimming removed 4 bases from V and 2 bases from J; junction bases left unmatched: 11. CDR1 LGHNA and CDR2 YNFKEQ come from the germline V gene. The CDR3 sequence is CASSPGTGALWGNQPQHF. CDR3 DNA sequence: TGTGCCAGCAGCCCCGGGACAGGGGCCCTTTGGGGCAATCAGCCCCAGCATTTT.

This clone has a handful of counts. J is TRBJ2-1 and V is TRBV19; D is possibly TRBD2 (6 bases). This CDR3 contains 17 residues. The V end was cut by 5 bases, the J end by 6 bases, with 23 bases between. Germline V gives CDR1 LNHDA, CDR2 SQIVND (reference sequence). CDR3 DNA sequence: TGTGCCAGTAGTTCTCACCCCAACGGGAGAACTCTCAATGAGCAGTTCTTC. Encoded protein: CASSSHPNGRTLNEQFF.

This rearrangement joins TRBV4-1 to TRBJ2-5, with 8 nucleotides matching TRBD2. V lost 4 bases, J lost 3 bases, and 10 bases stayed unmatched. This CDR3 region has 16 residues. In germline, CDR1 is MGHRA, CDR2 YSYEKL. CDR3 bases: TGCGCCAGCAGCCCCCGTCCTCTACTAGCGGAAGAGACCCAGTACTTC. Translating it yields CASSPRPLLAEETQYF.

V is TRBV6-1 and J is TRBJ2-5; D ambiguous. The V gene lost 2 bases and the J gene lost 5 bases, with 6 bases spanning the gap. The CDR3 runs to 12 residues. CDR1 is MNHNS and CDR2 is SASEGT in the germline V gene. Written as DNA, the CDR3 is TGTGCCAGCAGTGAAATCGTGGAGACCCAGTACTTC. Protein: CASSEIVETQYF.

The chain couples TRBV7-2 to TRBJ1-2; D perhaps matches TRBD1 (5 bases). The CDR3 consists of 15 residues. Looked up from germline, CDR1 is SGHTA and CDR2 is FQGNSA. V was cut by 8 bases and J by 4 bases, with 20 bases left in between. CDR3: CASGRRQSSPYGYTF. The CDR3, as DNA: TGTGCCAGCGGACGGAGACAGAGTTCCCCCTATGGCTACACCTTC.

The chain links TRBV2 to TRBJ2-3; D gene uncertain. Germline V gene sequence: CDR1 SNHLY, CDR2 FYNNEI. The CDR3 runs 15 residues. Trimming took off 8 bases at V and 0 bases at J, with 15 bases between the two ends. CDR3 protein: CASSNQEPSTDTQYF. For the CDR3, the DNA is TGTGCCAGCTCAAACCAAGAGCCGAGCACAGATACGCAGTATTTT.

J is TRBJ2-6 and V is TRBV6-5; D may be TRBD1 (6 bases). V was clipped by 9 bases and J by 0 bases, with 12 bases between them. Germline assignment: CDR1 MNHEY and CDR2 SVGAGI. The CDR3 covers 15 residues. The chain's CDR3 is CASQGWVSGANVLTF. The CDR3 DNA reads TGTGCCAGTCAGGGGTGGGTCTCTGGGGCCAACGTCCTGACTTTC.